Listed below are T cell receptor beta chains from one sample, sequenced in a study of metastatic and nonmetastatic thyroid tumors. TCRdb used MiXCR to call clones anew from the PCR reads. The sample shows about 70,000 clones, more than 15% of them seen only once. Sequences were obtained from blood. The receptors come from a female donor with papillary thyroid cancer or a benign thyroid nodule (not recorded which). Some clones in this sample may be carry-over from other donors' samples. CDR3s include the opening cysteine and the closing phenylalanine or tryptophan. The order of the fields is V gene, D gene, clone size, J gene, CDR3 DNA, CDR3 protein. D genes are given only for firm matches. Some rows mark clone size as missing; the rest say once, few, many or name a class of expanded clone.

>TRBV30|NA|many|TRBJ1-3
TGTGCCTGGAGTGGACAGTTTGGAAACACCATATATTTT
CAWSGQFGNTIYF
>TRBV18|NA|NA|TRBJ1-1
TGTGCCAGCTCACCTTCAGTAGACACCGAAGCTTTCTTT
CASSPSVDTEAFF
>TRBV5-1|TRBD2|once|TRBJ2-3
TGCGCCACCAGCATCGGGACTAGCGGGAGGGGAAGCACAGATACGCAGTATTTT
CATSIGTSGRGSTDTQYF
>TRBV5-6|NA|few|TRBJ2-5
TGTGCCAGCAGCTTGGATGGGGCGCCGGGGGAGACCCAGTACTTC
CASSLDGAPGETQYF
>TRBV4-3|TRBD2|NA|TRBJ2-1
TGCGCCAGCAGCCAAACGTTGACTAGCGGAAAATACAATGAGCAGTTCTTC
CASSQTLTSGKYNEQFF
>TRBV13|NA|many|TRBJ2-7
TGTGCCAGCAGCCCTACCTTTAGCGGATTAACCTACGAGCAGTACTTC
CASSPTFSGLTYEQYF
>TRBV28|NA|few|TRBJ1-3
TGTGCCAGCAGTTTGTGGGGTGCCTCTCGAAACACCATATATTTT
CASSLWGASRNTIYF
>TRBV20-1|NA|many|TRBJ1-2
TGCAGTGATTCCCTCCGGGACGGCTACACCTTC
CSDSLRDGYTF
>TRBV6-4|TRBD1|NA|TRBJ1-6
TGTGCCAGCAGTTGGACAGGGGGCGTCGGAGGGAATTCACCCCTCCACTTT
CASSWTGGVGGNSPLHF
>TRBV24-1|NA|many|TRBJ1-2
TGTGCCACCAGTGACCCCGGGGCTAACTATGGCTACACCTTC
CATSDPGANYGYTF
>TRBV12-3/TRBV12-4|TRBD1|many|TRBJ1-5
TGTGCCAGCACCCCGGGACAGGGCAATCAGCCCCAGCATTTT
CASTPGQGNQPQHF
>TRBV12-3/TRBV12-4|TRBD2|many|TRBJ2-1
TGTGCCAGCAGTCCCGGACTAGCGCGCGGTATGAATGAGCAGTTCTTC
CASSPGLARGMNEQFF
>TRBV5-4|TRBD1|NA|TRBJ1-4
TGTGCCAGCAGCGTGGGACAGGGAGGTGAAAAACTGTTTTTT
CASSVGQGGEKLFF
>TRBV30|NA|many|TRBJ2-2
TGTGCCTGGAGTGTAAACACCGGGGAGCTGTTTTTT
CAWSVNTGELFF
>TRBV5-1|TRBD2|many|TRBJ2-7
TGCGCCAGCAGCCCCGGACTAGCGGGAGTGGACGAGCAGTACTTC
CASSPGLAGVDEQYF
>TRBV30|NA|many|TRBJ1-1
TGTGCCTGGAGGCAGGGGTTAGGACAGGAAGCTTTCTTT
CAWRQGLGQEAFF
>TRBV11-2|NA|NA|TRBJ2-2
TGTGCCAGCAGTTGGGGGGCTAACACCGGGGAGCTGTTTTTT
CASSWGANTGELFF
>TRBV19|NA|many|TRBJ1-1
TGTGCCAGCACGGGACCGGGTGATGAAGCTTTCTTT
CASTGPGDEAFF
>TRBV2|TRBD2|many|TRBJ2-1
TGTGCCAGCGGTCCGGGACTAGCGACCCCCAATGAGCAGTTCTTC
CASGPGLATPNEQFF
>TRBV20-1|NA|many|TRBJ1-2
TGCAGTGCTCCGCACGGTGGCTACACCTTC
CSAPHGGYTF
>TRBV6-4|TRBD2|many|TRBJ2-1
TGTGCCAGCAGTGAAACCGGGACTAGCGGGAGCTATGAGCAGTTCTTC
CASSETGTSGSYEQFF
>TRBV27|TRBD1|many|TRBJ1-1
TGTGCCAGCAGTAAGGGACAGGCTAACACTGAAGCTTTCTTT
CASSKGQANTEAFF
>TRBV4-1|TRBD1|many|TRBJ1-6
TGCGCCAGCAGCCCTGGACAGGGGGATTCACCCCTCCACTTT
CASSPGQGDSPLHF
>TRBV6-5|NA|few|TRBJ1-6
TGTGCCAGCAGTTACCCAGATTCACCCCTCCACTTT
CASSYPDSPLHF
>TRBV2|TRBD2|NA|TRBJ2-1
TGTGCCAGCAGACTAGCGGGACCGCAGTTCTTC
CASRLAGPQFF
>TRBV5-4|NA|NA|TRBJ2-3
TGTGCCAGCAGCAATTGGGACAGCACAGATACGCAGTATTTT
CASSNWDSTDTQYF
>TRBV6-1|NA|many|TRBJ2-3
TGTGCCAGCATACGGGAGTTCCTGGTAGATACGCAGTATTTT
CASIREFLVDTQYF
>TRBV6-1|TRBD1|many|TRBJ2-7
TGTGCCAGCAGTTCCCGGGACAGAGTCTACGAGCAGTACTTC
CASSSRDRVYEQYF
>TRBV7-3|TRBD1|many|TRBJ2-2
TGTGCCAGCGTGGGACAGGGAGTTCCCGGGGAGCTGTTTTTT
CASVGQGVPGELFF
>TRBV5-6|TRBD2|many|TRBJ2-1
TGTGCCAGCAGCATACTAGCGGGCTACAATGAGCAGTTCTTC
CASSILAGYNEQFF
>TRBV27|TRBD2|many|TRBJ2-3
TGTGCCAGCAGTGATCTCGGGAGGGACACAGATACGCAGTATTTT
CASSDLGRDTDTQYF
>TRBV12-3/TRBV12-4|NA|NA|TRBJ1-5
TGTGCCAGCAGTTTAGACAAGAGTACAGATAGCAATCAGCCCCAGCATTTT
CASSLDKSTDSNQPQHF
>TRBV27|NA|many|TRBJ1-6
TGTGCCAGCAGTTTATCGGCAAATTCACCCCTCCACTTT
CASSLSANSPLHF
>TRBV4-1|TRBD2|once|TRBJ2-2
TGCGCCAGCCGCCTGGGTAGCGGGGTAACTACCGGGGAGCTGTTTTTT
CASRLGSGVTTGELFF
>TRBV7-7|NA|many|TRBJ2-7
TGTGCTAGCAGCCTAGACGGGAGCTCCTACGAGCAGTACTTC
CASSLDGSSYEQYF
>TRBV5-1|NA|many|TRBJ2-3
TGCGCCAGCAGCCAAGGGAGTAGTTCAGATACGCAGTATTTT
CASSQGSSSDTQYF
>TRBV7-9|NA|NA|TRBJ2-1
TGTGCCAGCAGCTTAGAGCAGGGTGAGCAGTTCTTC
CASSLEQGEQFF
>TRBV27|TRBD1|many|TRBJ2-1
TGTGCCAGCAGTTGGAACGGGGACAGCTCCTACAATGAGCAGTTCTTC
CASSWNGDSSYNEQFF
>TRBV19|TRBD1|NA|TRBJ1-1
TGTGCCAGTAGTCCAAGTGAAGACAGGGGATTAACTGAAGCTTTCTTT
CASSPSEDRGLTEAFF
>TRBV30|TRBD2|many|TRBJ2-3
TGTGCCTGGACTAGCGGGAGCACAGATACGCAGTATTTT
CAWTSGSTDTQYF
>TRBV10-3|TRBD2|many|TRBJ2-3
TGTGCCATCAGTGAGTCGGTAGCGGGAGGCACAGATACGCAGTATTTT
CAISESVAGGTDTQYF
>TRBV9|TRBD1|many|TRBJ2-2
TGTGCCAGCAGCGTACTGGGACAGGGGAACACCGGGGAGCTGTTTTTT
CASSVLGQGNTGELFF